This T cell receptor (beta chain) was sequenced for a study of blood T cells in healthy people across ages. Points from the study as a whole: Reliance upon unsorted PBMCs precluded definitive naive versus antigen-experienced comparison. Possibly confounding the expanded clonotype changes was the fact that donor CMV status was unknown.

V was clipped by 11 bases and J by 5 bases, with 16 bases between them. The CDR3 consists of 12 residues. CDR1 is SEHNR, CDR2 FQNEAQ, per germline (reference sequence). The use of a sample-barcoded 5' primer and a J-beta primer mix characterized a second PCR of 7 to 11 cycles. Every cDNA was tagged by a template-switch adaptor with 12 random nucleotides. Each single sample gave us at least 2.5 million CDR3-containing paired-end reads. One entry per CDR3 protein results from TCRdb running MiXCR on the 5' RACE reads. The sample yields about 1.4 million distinct CDR3 sequences, 59% seen once. Points on this clonotype: Its cognate antigen is unknown.

Input material: blood. The V gene is TRBV7-9, the J gene TRBJ2-7; no clear D gene. This TCR was recovered from a man aged 18 to 30 in good health. The chain's CDR3 is CAAYGPTNEQYF. The CDR3 nucleotides read TGTGCCGCGTATGGACCAACCAACGAGCAGTACTTC. Variable domain in full (rest from reference TRBV7-9 and TRBJ2-7): DTGVSQNPRHKITKRGQNVTFRCDPISEHNRLYWYRQTLGQGPEFLTYFQNEAQLEKSRLLSDRFSAERPKGSFSTLEIQRTEQGDSAMYLCAAYGPTNEQYFGPGTRLTVT.